The rows below give T cell receptor beta chains drawn from one sample of a study of response to subunit inactivated influenza vaccine. In TCRdb, the RT-PCR reads were re-called with MiXCR into one record per CDR3 protein. The profile shows 500,000 to 600,000 distinct CDR3 sequences, approximately 12% of them singletons. Sample: PBMCs from blood, taken on the day of vaccination. Source of these receptors: a man aged 50 or older who received an inactivated influenza vaccine. Both conserved end residues are part of each CDR3. The order of the fields is clone size, J gene, D gene, V gene, CDR3 DNA, CDR3 protein. The D gene is left open where the match is weak. The size entry is marked missing in some rows and otherwise reads once, few, many or a size class.

- | TRBJ1-4 | - | TRBV20-1 | TGCAGTGCTAGCCGACAGGATCTTAATGAAAAACTGTTTTTT | CSASRQDLNEKLFF
few | TRBJ2-7 | - | TRBV20-1 | TGCAGTGCTCTTAGGCGAGACGAGCAGTACTTC | CSALRRDEQYF
- | TRBJ1-5 | TRBD1 | TRBV20-1 | TGCAGTGCTAAACAGGGGGGACAGCCCCAGCATTTT | CSAKQGGQPQHF
few | TRBJ2-4 | - | TRBV20-1 | TGCAGTGCTAGAAAGGGTCAAAACATTCAGTACTTC | CSARKGQNIQYF
- | TRBJ2-3 | - | TRBV4-2 | TGTGCCAGCAGCCAAGATTGGGGCCTGGCAAGCACAGATACGCAGTATTTT | CASSQDWGLASTDTQYF
- | TRBJ2-7 | TRBD2 | TRBV6-2/TRBV6-3 | TGTGCCAGCAGTTACCGTATATCCCTCCCACTAGCGGTCTACAACCTGCAGTACTTC | CASSYRISLPLAVYNLQYF
few | TRBJ2-1 | - | TRBV7-2 | TGTGCCAGCAGCCCGCCCCTACCAAGAAACAATGAGCAGTTCTTC | CASSPPLPRNNEQFF
few | TRBJ2-3 | - | TRBV12-3/TRBV12-4 | TGTGCCAGCAGTCTGACTAGAACAGATACGCAGTATTTT | CASSLTRTDTQYF
- | TRBJ2-3 | - | TRBV9 | TGTGCCAGCAGCGTGTCTACAGCTGGGGATACGCAGTATTTT | CASSVSTAGDTQYF
- | TRBJ2-3 | - | TRBV7-9 | TGTGCCAGCAGCGTGTTTCGGCCGGCTCTAGACACAGATACGCAGTATTTT | CASSVFRPALDTDTQYF
few | TRBJ1-2 | - | TRBV7-9 | TGTGCCACAACGGGACGGAAGAATGGCTACACCTTC | CATTGRKNGYTF
many | TRBJ1-3 | - | TRBV15 | TGTGCCACCAGCAGAGATAACTCTGGAAACACCATATATTTT | CATSRDNSGNTIYF
few | TRBJ1-1 | - | TRBV12-3/TRBV12-4 | TGTGCCAGCAGTCAATTCACTGAAGCTTTCTTT | CASSQFTEAFF
few | TRBJ2-1 | TRBD2 | TRBV12-3/TRBV12-4 | TGTGCCAGCAGCGAGACTAGCGGTGGCACTGAGCAGTTCTTC | CASSETSGGTEQFF
few | TRBJ2-7 | - | TRBV30 | TGTGCCTGGAGTAGTGGCAGGGAGTACGAGCAGTACTTC | CAWSSGREYEQYF
few | TRBJ2-5 | TRBD1 | TRBV4-1 | TGCGCCAGCAGCCAAGCGCCTCACAGGGGCCCGTCCCAAGAGACCCAGTACTTC | CASSQAPHRGPSQETQYF
few | TRBJ2-2 | TRBD1 | TRBV5-6 | TGTGCCAGCAGCTTCCAGGGGGCGCTTGCCGAGCTGTTTTTT | CASSFQGALAELFF
- | TRBJ2-1 | TRBD2 | TRBV7-9 | TGTGCCAGCAGCTCACCGGGACTAGCGGGAGGAGGTGAGCAGTTCTTC | CASSSPGLAGGGEQFF
few | TRBJ2-5 | - | TRBV7-9 | TGTGCCAGCAGCCCACGGACAGCGGTAGAGACCCAGTACTTC | CASSPRTAVETQYF
many | TRBJ1-1 | - | TRBV20-1 | TGCAGTGCGCAAGGGGGTATGAACACTGAAGCTTTCTTT | CSAQGGMNTEAFF
few | TRBJ1-6 | - | TRBV16 | TGTGCCAGCAGCCCCCCAGTGAGGGCCCTCCACTTT | CASSPPVRALHF
- | TRBJ1-2 | - | TRBV3-1 | TGTGCCAGCAGCCAATGGAACAGGGTATATGGCTACACCTTC | CASSQWNRVYGYTF
many | TRBJ2-3 | - | TRBV7-8 | TGTGCCAGCAGCTTAGGGTACTCAGATACGCAGTATTTT | CASSLGYSDTQYF
many | TRBJ2-1 | TRBD2 | TRBV9 | TGTGCCAGCAGCGTAGGCGGGAGCTACAATGAGCAGTTCTTC | CASSVGGSYNEQFF
many | TRBJ1-5 | - | TRBV19 | TGTGCCAGTAGTCAGCAGTTTATGGGCAATCAGCCCCAGCATTTT | CASSQQFMGNQPQHF
- | TRBJ2-1 | TRBD2 | TRBV18 | TGTGCCAGCTCAACTCTGACCGGGCTAGCGGGGGCCCACTACTCAGGGGCTTCCTACAATGAGCAGTTCTTC | CASSTLTGLAGAHYSGASYNEQFF
few | TRBJ2-7 | TRBD2 | TRBV27 | TGTGCCAGCAGTGGCTATGGCGGGAGGGCCAAGATCGAGCAGTACTTC | CASSGYGGRAKIEQYF